This TCR beta chain is drawn from a study of technical replicates of blood from several donors. Germline loops: CDR1 MDHEN, CDR2 SYDVKM. The CDR3 extends over 19 amino acids. V was shortened by 7 bases and J by 0 bases, with 25 bases between the two germline ends. Data came from immunoSEQ multiplex PCR; TCRdb stores just in-frame clones and leaves some out. The sample consists of approximately 79,000 clones, 91% of them appearing once. This clone was recorded only once. This chain joins TRBV28 and TRBJ1-5; a weak D match, TRBD1 (6 bases). The specimen sequenced was T cells isolated from PBMCs. The receptor's source is a human donor in good health. The CDR3 DNA reads TGTGCCAGCACCTCCCCGGGGGGCCCGTCGCGTTATAGCAATCAGCCCCAGCATTTT. Protein sequence: CASTSPGGPSRYSNQPQHF. Based on the CDR3 plus reference TRBV28 and TRBJ1-5, the full variable domain is DVKVTQSSRYLVKRTGEKVFLECVQDMDHENMFWYRQDPGLGLRLIYFSYDVKMKEKGDIPEGYSVSREKKERFSLILESASTNQTSMYLCASTSPGGPSRYSNQPQHFGDGTRLSIL.